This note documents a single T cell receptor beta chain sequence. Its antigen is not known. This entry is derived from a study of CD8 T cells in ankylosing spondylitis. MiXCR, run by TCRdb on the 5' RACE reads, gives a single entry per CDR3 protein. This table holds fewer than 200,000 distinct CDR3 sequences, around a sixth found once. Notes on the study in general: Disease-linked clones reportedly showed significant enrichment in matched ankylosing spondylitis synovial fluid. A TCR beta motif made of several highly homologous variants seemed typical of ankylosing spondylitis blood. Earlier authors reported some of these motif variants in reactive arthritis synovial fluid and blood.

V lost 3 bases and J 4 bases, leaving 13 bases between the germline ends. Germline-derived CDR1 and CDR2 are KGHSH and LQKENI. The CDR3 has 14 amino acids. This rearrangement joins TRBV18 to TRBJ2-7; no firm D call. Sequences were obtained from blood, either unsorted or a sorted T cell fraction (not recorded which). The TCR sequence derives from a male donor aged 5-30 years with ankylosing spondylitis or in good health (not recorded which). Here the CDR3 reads CASSPIDGIYEQYV. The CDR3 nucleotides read TGTGCCAGCTCACCGATCGACGGTATTTACGAGCAGTACGTC.